These 14 T cell receptor beta chains share one sample of origin, sequenced in a study of blood T cells in healthy people across ages. A sample-barcoded 5' primer and a J-beta primer mix were used in a second PCR of about 7 to 11 cycles. TCRdb reprocessed the 5' RACE reads with MiXCR, giving one entry per CDR3 protein. The table shows some 850,000 distinct CDR3 sequences, with roughly 24% occurring only once. This sample also belongs to another study, concerning T cells of mothers and their children.

Source material: blood. The origin of the receptors is a boy aged 5-17 years in good health.

This clonotype occurred a few times. The J gene is TRBJ2-7, the V gene TRBV28; a possible D gene is TRBD1 (6 bases). Germline loops: CDR1 MDHEN, CDR2 SYDVKM. The CDR3 spans 13 residues. Trimming pared 9 bases from V and 2 bases from J, leaving 14 bases between. CDR3 nucleotide sequence: TGTGCCAGTGGGTCAGGGGCTACCTACGAGCAGTACTTC. Protein: CASGSGATYEQYF.

V and J are TRBV6-1 and TRBJ2-5, with D perhaps being TRBD1 or TRBD2 (5 bases each). V was cut by 4 bases and J by 2 bases, with 14 bases left in between. The CDR3 spans 15 residues. The germline CDR1 and CDR2 sequences are MNHNS and SASEGT. The CDR3 loop reads CASSGGPRGQETQYF. CDR3 sequence (DNA): TGTGCCAGCAGTGGTGGCCCGAGGGGTCAAGAGACCCAGTACTTC.

The V call is TRBV5-1, the J call TRBJ2-2; 10 positions agree with TRBD2. The germline V gene encodes CDR1 SGHRS and CDR2 YFSETQ. The V gene end was trimmed by 4 bases and the J gene end by 3 bases; junction bases not matched to a gene: 6. This CDR3 has 16 residues. The CDR3 here is CASSALAGVDTGELFF. Written as DNA, the CDR3 is TGCGCCAGCAGCGCGCTAGCGGGGGTCGACACCGGGGAGCTGTTTTTT.

V usage is TRBV9 and J usage is TRBJ1-6; weak D call: TRBD1 (5 bases). CDR1 is SGDLS, CDR2 YYNGEE, per germline. CDR3 length: 16 residues. The V gene lost 0 bases and the J gene lost 6 bases, with 13 bases spanning the gap. CDR3 region: CASSVGGARGNSPLHF. The CDR3 DNA sequence: TGTGCCAGCAGCGTAGGAGGGGCACGAGGTAATTCACCCCTCCACTTT.

This clonotype was seen more than once but under ten times. The chain recombines TRBV10-2 with TRBJ2-5, with D possibly TRBD2 on 6 matching bases. V dropped 3 bases and J dropped 3 bases, with 14 bases sitting between them. This CDR3 contains 15 residues. Germline V CDR1 and CDR2: WSHSY, SAAADI. The CDR3 protein is CASSERVAAKETQYF. For the CDR3, the DNA is TGCGCCAGCAGTGAACGGGTAGCGGCTAAAGAGACCCAGTACTTC.

This clonotype was seen a handful of times. The chain combines TRBV28 with TRBJ2-5; perhaps TRBD1 as D (7 bases). Germline V gene data show CDR1 as MDHEN and CDR2 as SYDVKM. The V end was cut by 5 bases, the J end by 2 bases, with 15 bases between. CDR3 size: 15 residues. CDR3 region: CASSPGGQGQETQYF. In nucleotides, the CDR3 is TGTGCCAGCAGTCCAGGGGGGCAGGGACAAGAGACCCAGTACTTC.

V is TRBV19 and J is TRBJ2-2; tentatively, D is TRBD2 (5 bases). With 7 bases removed from V and 8 bases from J, the gap between germline ends came to 14 bases. Germline V gene lookup returns CDR1 LNHDA and CDR2 SQIVND (reference sequence). The CDR3 is 13 residues long. Here the CDR3 reads CASTNVGVGELFF. The CDR3 DNA reads as TGTGCCAGTACCAACGTCGGGGTTGGGGAGCTGTTTTTT.

J is TRBJ2-5 and V is TRBV4-2; tentative D call: TRBD1 (8 bases). The J call is doubtful: the DNA matches TRBJ2-7 better. The CDR3 has 15 amino acids. The germline gives CDR1 LGHNA, CDR2 YNFKEQ. CDR3 DNA: TGTGCCAGCAGCCCAAAACAGGGGGGGATCTACGAGCAGTACTTC. Translating gives CASSPKQGGIYEQYF.

J is TRBJ2-6 and V is TRBV29-1; no clear D gene. This CDR3 is 14 amino acids long. V lost 6 bases, J lost 2 bases, and 11 bases lay in between. CDR1 and CDR2 (germline): SQVTM, ANQGSEA. The CDR3 bases are TGCAGCGTGATGAGTGGCGCTGGGGCCAACGTCCTGACTTTC. Translated, it gives CSVMSGAGANVLTF.

The V gene is TRBV27, the J gene TRBJ1-2; TRBD1 aligns across 7 bases. Unmatched junction bases numbered 14, after V lost 3 bases and J lost 4 bases. Germline CDR1 and CDR2: MNHEY and SMNVEV (reference sequence). The CDR3 totals 17 residues. The chain's CDR3 is CASSFQNVAGGIYGYTF. CDR3 bases: TGTGCCAGCAGTTTCCAAAATGTGGCAGGGGGGATCTATGGCTACACCTTC.

The rearrangement uses TRBV25-1 and TRBJ2-5, with TRBD1 matching over 12 bases. The J segment lost 4 bases and the V segment lost 6 bases, leaving 6 bases of the junction unmatched. Germline values: CDR1 MGHDK, CDR2 SYGVNS. The CDR3 extends over 15 amino acids. The CDR3: CASRAGTGGLETQYF. The CDR3 region has the DNA TGTGCCAGCAGGGCCGGGACAGGGGGCTTAGAGACCCAGTACTTC.

The chain uses TRBV12-3 or TRBV12-4 and TRBJ2-2, with TRBD1 matching over 8 bases. V shed 6 bases and J 6 bases; nucleotides not matched to a gene: 9. This CDR3 comprises 15 residues. The DNA of the CDR3 is TGTGCCAGCAGCCCGGGACAGGCTCGGGCCGGGGAGCTGTTTTTT. Amino acids: CASSPGQARAGELFF.

The gene calls are TRBV10-3 and TRBJ1-4, with unresolved D. Trimming cost V 6 bases and J 0 bases, with 8 bases left between them. The CDR3 contains 14 residues. From germline, CDR1 is ENHRY and CDR2 SYGVKD. As DNA, the CDR3 is TGTGCCATCAGCGGCGGGACAACTAATGAAAAACTGTTTTTT. This gives the protein CAISGGTTNEKLFF.

The chain carries TRBV6-6 and TRBJ1-1; TRBD1 aligns across 9 bases. Germline lookup yields CDR1 MNHNY and CDR2 SVGAGI (reference sequence). Trimming at V came to 10 bases and at J to 7 bases, leaving 13 bases not matched to a gene. The CDR3 has 14 residues. This CDR3 is CATTPGQGTDEAFF. CDR3 nucleotides: TGTGCCACCACACCGGGACAGGGTACGGATGAAGCTTTCTTT.